The rows below give T cell receptor beta chains drawn from one sample of a study of cytomegalovirus exposure and HLA in healthy donors. Sequencing was performed with immunoSEQ multiplex PCR; in TCRdb, only in-frame clones are kept and a portion is missing. The repertoire holds approximately 120,000 clones, 60% to 75% seen once, with about 4.4% in the top ten. The source material was PBMCs. These receptors were collected from a woman in her forties or fifties in good health and CMV-seropositive. The CDR3 runs from the conserved cysteine through the conserved F or W. The D gene is left open where the match is weak. Not every row has a clone size; where given, it reads once, few, many or a size class.

>NA|TRBJ2-3|NA|TRBV5-1
CASSFRGMGTDTQYF
TGCGCCAGCAGCTTTAGGGGAATGGGCACAGATACGCAGTATTTT
>NA|TRBJ2-5|few|TRBV7-9
CSSSLAGTQETQYF
TGTTCCAGCAGCCTGGCGGGGACCCAAGAGACCCAGTACTTC
>TRBD2|TRBJ2-4|NA|TRBV7-2
CASSLVGTSGGAVNIQYF
TGTGCCAGCAGCTTAGTTGGGACTAGCGGGGGGGCCGTAAACATTCAGTACTTC
>TRBD2|TRBJ2-5|few|TRBV7-2
CASSLAATSGGETQYF
TGTGCCAGCAGCTTAGCCGCGACTAGCGGGGGTGAGACCCAGTACTTC
>TRBD2|TRBJ2-5|few|TRBV10-3
CAISEPGGYQETQYF
TGTGCCATCAGTGAGCCCGGGGGGTACCAAGAGACCCAGTACTTC
>NA|TRBJ2-7|NA|TRBV27
CASSYKGQNSYEQYF
TGTGCCAGCAGTTATAAGGGGCAGAACTCCTACGAGCAGTACTTC
>TRBD1|TRBJ1-6|few|TRBV7-2
CASSLAYSDRGELHF
TGTGCCAGCAGCTTAGCTTATTCGGACAGGGGGGAACTCCACTTT
>TRBD1|TRBJ1-4|NA|TRBV18
CASSSRQGATNEKLFF
TGTGCCAGCTCATCGAGACAGGGGGCAACTAATGAAAAACTGTTTTTT
>TRBD1|TRBJ1-2|NA|TRBV13
CASSRTGSYGYTF
TGTGCCAGCAGTCGGACAGGGAGCTATGGCTACACCTTC
>TRBD1|TRBJ1-1|NA|TRBV5-1
CASSPRTGQDTEAFF
TGCGCCAGCAGCCCTCGGACAGGGCAGGACACTGAAGCTTTCTTT
>NA|TRBJ2-1|NA|TRBV7-2
CASSLVEWSSYNEQFF
TGTGCCAGCAGCTTAGTTGAGTGGAGCTCCTACAATGAGCAGTTCTTC
>TRBD1|TRBJ1-5|few|TRBV28
CASSLRGTAHQPQHF
TGTGCCAGCAGTTTAAGAGGGACAGCACATCAGCCCCAGCATTTT
>NA|TRBJ1-3|few|TRBV19
CASGWRGNTIYF
TGTGCCAGCGGATGGAGGGGAAACACCATATATTTT
>TRBD2|TRBJ2-2|few|TRBV25-1
CASSDTPGGARTGELFF
TGTGCCAGCAGTGATACTCCCGGGGGGGCTAGGACCGGGGAGCTGTTTTTT
>NA|TRBJ1-1|once|TRBV4-1
CASSPRQANTEAFF
TGCGCCAGCAGCCCCCGCCAGGCGAACACTGAAGCTTTCTTT
>TRBD1|TRBJ2-5|few|TRBV11-2
CASSFVPTGTGQETQYF
TGTGCCAGCAGCTTTGTGCCGACCGGGACAGGACAAGAGACCCAGTACTTC
>NA|TRBJ2-1|NA|TRBV5-1
CASSRLAGASYNEQFF
TGCGCCAGCAGCCGACTAGCAGGGGCCTCCTACAATGAGCAGTTCTTC
>TRBD2|TRBJ2-3|few|TRBV4-2
CASSQDRRGGRDTQYF
TGTGCCAGCAGCCAAGATCGGCGGGGGGGCCGCGATACGCAGTATTTT
>NA|TRBJ2-6|few|TRBV7-3
CASSLTGGAGANVLTF
TGTGCCAGCAGCTTAACAGGGGGGGCTGGGGCCAACGTCCTGACTTTC
>NA|TRBJ1-4|NA|TRBV7-9
CASSFPGGPEKLFF
TGTGCCAGCAGCTTTCCGGGGGGGCCGGAAAAACTGTTTTTT
>NA|TRBJ2-6|NA|TRBV2
CASTKQGTGANVLTF
TGTGCCAGTACTAAACAGGGTACTGGGGCCAACGTCCTGACTTTC
>TRBD1|TRBJ1-1|NA|TRBV5-6
CASSGGQGVIGTEAFF
TGTGCCAGCAGCGGGGGACAGGGGGTAATAGGCACTGAAGCTTTCTTT
>TRBD2|TRBJ2-1|NA|TRBV7-2
CASSLGGTSHYNEQFF
TGTGCCAGCAGCTTAGGAGGGACTAGCCACTACAATGAGCAGTTCTTC
>NA|TRBJ1-3|NA|TRBV10-2
CASSASSGNTIYF
TGCGCCAGCAGTGCGAGCTCTGGAAACACCATATATTTT
>TRBD1|TRBJ2-1|NA|TRBV28
CASSLFWTGNFHNEQFF
TGTGCCAGCAGTTTATTCTGGACAGGGAATTTTCACAATGAGCAGTTCTTC